A selection of T cell receptor beta chains follows, all from one sample in a study of immune evolution from preneoplasia to lung adenocarcinoma. Produced via immunoSEQ multiplex PCR; TCRdb's table is partial and in-frame only. This table holds some 5,800 clones, 79% found once. Material for sequencing was FFPE adjacent normal lung tissue. The receptors stem from a person between 60 and 79 years old with lung adenocarcinoma. Each CDR3 is given with its conserved first and last residue. The D gene is left open where the match is weak. Clone size, where shown, is once, few, many, or a class for clones that have expanded.

>TRBD2|NA|TRBV5-1|TRBJ2-1|15
CASSLTGTRANEQFF
TGCGCCAGCAGCCTAACCGGGACTAGGGCGAATGAGCAGTTCTTC
>NA|NA|TRBV19|TRBJ2-5|16
CASSSHGGGGRETQYF
TGTGCCAGTAGCTCCCACGGGGGCGGGGGCAGGGAGACCCAGTACTTC
>TRBD2|NA|TRBV7-2|TRBJ2-2|15
CASSYSGANTGELFF
TGTGCCAGCAGCTATAGCGGGGCGAACACCGGGGAGCTGTTTTTT
>NA|NA|TRBV7-2|TRBJ1-4|15
CASSLVIGANEKLFF
TGTGCCAGCAGCTTAGTAATCGGGGCTAATGAAAAACTGTTTTTT
>NA|NA|TRBV2|TRBJ2-7|14
CASKDRFGSYEQYF
TGTGCCAGCAAAGACAGGTTCGGTTCCTACGAGCAGTACTTC
>NA|NA|TRBV4-2|TRBJ1-3|16
CASSQEPATTGNTIYF
TGTGCCAGCAGCCAAGAACCCGCCACCACGGGAAACACCATATATTTT
>TRBD1|NA|TRBV7-9|TRBJ1-1|16
CASTLDGTASLLEAFF
TGTGCCAGCACCCTGGACGGGACAGCCTCCCTCCTTGAAGCTTTCTTT
>NA|NA|TRBV5-8|TRBJ2-1|16
CASSTFTGASYNEQFF
TGTGCCAGCAGCACGTTTACGGGGGCCTCCTACAATGAGCAGTTCTTC
>NA|once|TRBV19|TRBJ1-2|12
CASTDTGFGYTF
TGTGCCAGTACCGATACGGGGTTTGGCTACACCTTC
>NA|NA|TRBV29-1|TRBJ1-1|11
CSAGDDPEAFF
TGCAGCGCAGGGGACGACCCTGAAGCTTTCTTT
>TRBD2|NA|TRBV6-1|TRBJ2-3|13
CARSTSPTDTQYF
TGTGCCAGATCGACTAGCCCCACAGATACGCAGTATTTT
>TRBD2|NA|TRBV9|TRBJ2-1|13
CASTSLAGDEQFF
TGTGCCAGCACCTCACTAGCGGGAGATGAGCAGTTCTTC
>TRBD1|NA|TRBV5-1|TRBJ1-1|15
CASSLVSTGATEAFF
TGCGCCAGCAGCTTGGTATCCACAGGGGCCACTGAAGCTTTCTTT
>NA|NA|TRBV6-5|TRBJ2-7|15
CASSPDFASSYEQYF
TGTGCCAGCAGTCCAGACTTCGCTAGCTCCTACGAGCAGTACTTC
>TRBD2|NA|TRBV5-4|TRBJ2-5|16
CASSSATSGRRETQYF
TGTGCCAGCAGCTCCGCGACTAGCGGGAGGAGGGAGACCCAGTACTTC
>TRBD1|NA|TRBV10-1|TRBJ2-7|13
CASSESRTGRVYF
TGCGCCAGCAGTGAGTCCAGGACAGGTCGTGTGTACTTC
>NA|few|TRBV21-1|TRBJ1-5|13
CASKWGSNQPQHF
TGTGCCAGCAAGTGGGGTTCCAATCAGCCCCAGCATTTT
>NA|few|TRBV29-1|TRBJ1-2|8
CSTGGYTF
TGCAGCACGGGTGGCTACACCTTC
>NA|NA|TRBV25-1|TRBJ2-1|11
CASSKNNEQFF
TGTGCCAGCAGTAAAAACAATGAGCAGTTCTTC
>TRBD2|NA|TRBV27|TRBJ2-2|16
CASRLLAGVVSGELFF
TGTGCCAGCAGATTACTAGCGGGGGTCGTGTCTGGGGAGCTGTTTTTT
>TRBD1|medium-sized|TRBV6-5|TRBJ1-4|15
CASSFTTGTNEKLFF
TGTGCCAGCAGTTTTACGACAGGGACCAATGAAAAACTGTTTTTT
>NA|NA|TRBV19|TRBJ1-2|14
CASSSGGAVYGYTF
TGTGCCAGTAGTTCGGGGGGCGCGGTTTATGGCTACACCTTC
>TRBD2|NA|TRBV7-8|TRBJ2-7|15
CASSFLGGSTYEQYF
TGTGCCAGCAGCTTCTTGGGCGGGAGCACCTACGAGCAGTACTTC
>TRBD1|NA|TRBV5-1|TRBJ1-3|15
CASSLTGSTGNTIYF
TGCGCCAGCAGCCTGACAGGGTCGACTGGAAACACCATATATTTT
>TRBD2|NA|TRBV5-8|TRBJ2-3|15
CASSLSGRGSDTQYF
TGTGCCAGCAGCTTGAGCGGGAGAGGCTCAGATACGCAGTATTTT
>NA|NA|TRBV6-1|TRBJ1-6|13
CASSEIRDSPLHF
TGTGCCAGCAGTGAGATCAGGGATTCACCCCTCCACTTT
>TRBD1|NA|TRBV30|TRBJ1-1|13
CAYHRGINTEAFF
TGTGCCTACCACAGGGGCATAAACACTGAAGCTTTCTTT
>NA|NA|TRBV2|TRBJ1-1|14
CASRAYQGNTEAFF
TGTGCCAGCAGGGCGTACCAGGGCAACACTGAAGCTTTCTTT
>TRBD1|NA|TRBV15|TRBJ2-7|16
CATSRGDRASSYEQYF
TGTGCCACCAGCAGAGGGGACAGGGCAAGCTCCTACGAGCAGTACTTC
>TRBD1|NA|TRBV6-1|TRBJ2-7|14
CASRYQGEAYEQYF
TGTGCCAGCAGGTATCAGGGGGAAGCCTACGAGCAGTACTTC
>TRBD1|NA|TRBV6-6|TRBJ1-1|16
CASSYRTGGGNTEAFF
TGTGCCAGCAGTTATAGGACAGGGGGGGGGAACACTGAAGCTTTCTTT
>NA|NA|TRBV7-9|TRBJ1-5|13
CASSLSGPKPQHF
TGTGCCAGCAGCTTAAGTGGTCCTAAGCCCCAGCATTTT
>NA|NA|TRBV15|TRBJ2-7|15
CATSRGGPTSGEQYF
TGTGCCACCAGCAGAGGCGGTCCTACCTCGGGGGAGCAGTACTTC
>NA|NA|TRBV7-9|TRBJ2-7|14
CASSLDYRENEQYF
TGTGCCAGCAGCTTAGATTACAGGGAAAACGAGCAGTACTTC
>TRBD2|NA|TRBV7-3|TRBJ2-1|17
CASSFRSGGVSYNEQFF
TGTGCCAGCAGCTTTAGAAGCGGGGGGGTCTCCTACAATGAGCAGTTCTTC
>NA|NA|TRBV5-1|TRBJ2-1|14
CASSLAPAPTTRFF
TGCGCCAGCAGCTTGGCTCCAGCCCCGACAACGCGGTTCTTC
>NA|few|TRBV6-5|TRBJ1-2|13
CASTKGLNYGYTF
TGTGCCAGCACCAAAGGACTGAACTATGGCTACACCTTC
>NA|NA|TRBV29-1|TRBJ1-1|13
CSGSWNPNTEAFF
TGCAGCGGTTCCTGGAACCCGAACACTGAAGCTTTCTTT
>NA|NA|TRBV7-9|TRBJ2-4|16
CASSPAGNLAKNIQYF
TGTGCCAGCAGCCCTGCGGGGAACTTAGCCAAAAACATTCAGTACTTC
>NA|large|TRBV4-1|TRBJ1-1|17
CASSRRGEGDLNTEAFF
TGCGCCAGCAGCCGCCGGGGTGAGGGAGATCTGAACACTGAAGCTTTCTTT
>NA|NA|TRBV5-1|TRBJ2-5|15
CASSLEFVGRGTQYF
TGCGCCAGCAGCTTGGAATTTGTGGGGCGAGGGACCCAGTACTTC
>NA|NA|TRBV28|TRBJ2-7|17
CASSPPRSWPVPYEQYF
TGTGCCAGCAGCCCTCCGCGAAGCTGGCCGGTTCCCTACGAGCAGTACTTC
>TRBD1|NA|TRBV4-3|TRBJ2-1|16
CASSQDRGRGVHEQFF
TGCGCCAGCAGCCAAGACAGGGGGCGCGGCGTCCATGAGCAGTTCTTC
>NA|NA|TRBV15|TRBJ2-3|14
CATSRGAGADTQYF
TGTGCCACCAGCAGAGGTGCCGGTGCTGATACGCAGTATTTT
>TRBD1|NA|TRBV5-1|TRBJ1-2|16
CASSPGTGGIYDGYTF
TGCGCCAGCAGCCCCGGGACAGGGGGCATCTACGATGGCTACACCTTC
>TRBD2|NA|TRBV4-3|TRBJ2-2|15
CASSVGSGFTGELFF
TGCGCCAGCAGCGTCGGTAGCGGGTTCACCGGGGAGCTGTTTTTT
>TRBD1|NA|TRBV6-1|TRBJ1-5|14
CASSLSTGGRPQHF
TGTGCCAGCAGTCTTTCGACAGGGGGGCGACCCCAGCATTTT
>NA|NA|TRBV11-3|TRBJ2-7|13
CASSFGGSYEQYF
TGTGCCAGCAGCTTCGGGGGCTCCTACGAGCAGTACTTC
>NA|once|TRBV12-5|TRBJ2-5|12
CASGSGYSTRHF
TGTGCTAGTGGTTCCGGGTATTCAACAAGGCACTTC
>NA|few|TRBV19|TRBJ1-5|17
CASSIGGPMEGNQPQHF
TGTGCCAGTAGTATCGGAGGCCCGATGGAGGGCAATCAGCCCCAGCATTTT
>TRBD2|NA|TRBV29-1|TRBJ2-1|14
CSVGVAGGGNEQFF
TGCAGCGTTGGGGTAGCGGGGGGAGGTAATGAGCAGTTCTTC
>NA|NA|TRBV9|TRBJ2-3|16
CASSVGVGVSTDTQYF
TGTGCCAGCAGCGTAGGAGTGGGGGTCTCGACAGATACGCAGTATTTT
>NA|NA|TRBV9|TRBJ1-1|15
CASSVGVEMNTEAFF
TGTGCCAGCAGCGTAGGGGTGGAGATGAACACTGAAGCTTTCTTT
>NA|NA|TRBV11-2|TRBJ2-2|14
CASRLDSLTGELFF
TGTGCCAGCAGACTTGACAGTCTGACCGGGGAGCTGTTTTTT
>TRBD2|once|TRBV30|TRBJ2-5|18
CAWRGTSGRAALQETQYF
TGTGCCTGGAGGGGGACTAGCGGGCGAGCTGCCTTACAAGAGACCCAGTACTTC
>NA|NA|TRBV11-3|TRBJ2-1|15
CASSLDAGSGNEQFF
TGTGCCAGCAGCTTAGATGCGGGATCCGGGAATGAGCAGTTCTTC
>TRBD1|NA|TRBV19|TRBJ2-5|15
CASSMGQGLRETQYF
TGTGCCAGTAGTATGGGACAGGGGTTAAGAGAGACCCAGTACTTC
>TRBD1|NA|TRBV9|TRBJ2-7|13
CASSPEGAGEQYF
TGTGCCAGCAGCCCTGAGGGGGCTGGGGAGCAGTACTTC